This is a list of T cell receptor beta chains from one sample in a study of blood T cell repertoires in COVID-19. The data were produced by immunoSEQ multiplex PCR, yet TCRdb's version contains in-frame clones alone and is incomplete. Among a few hundred thousand clones, around nine tenths were seen once, and the ten largest hold over 8.5%. The sequenced sample consisted of peripheral blood. These receptors came from a woman in her 30s with COVID-19, enrolled during active disease. Both conserved end residues are part of each CDR3. D genes are given only for firm matches. Where a row states a size, it is once, few, many or the class of an expanded clone; other rows omit it.

>-|TRBD1|TRBV2|TRBJ1-5
CASSPQGGNQPQHF
TGTGCCAGCAGCCCACAGGGGGGCAATCAGCCCCAGCATTTT
>-|TRBD1|TRBV5-1|TRBJ2-5
CASSLGDRVETQYF
TGCGCCAGCAGCTTGGGGGACAGGGTGGAGACCCAGTACTTC
>-|-|TRBV27|TRBJ1-2
CASSPTGWSYGYTF
TGTGCCAGCAGTCCAACAGGGTGGAGCTATGGCTACACCTTC
>-|TRBD1|TRBV19|TRBJ1-1
CASTRTGGFTEAFF
TGTGCCAGTACCCGGACAGGGGGCTTCACTGAAGCTTTCTTT
>-|TRBD1|TRBV7-9|TRBJ2-7
CASSNSRGRGDSYEQYF
TGTGCCAGCAGCAATTCTAGGGGGCGAGGGGACTCCTACGAGCAGTACTTC
>-|TRBD1|TRBV7-6|TRBJ1-4
CASSSGTDGPKLFF
TGTGCCAGCAGCTCCGGGACAGACGGACCAAAACTGTTTTTT
>-|TRBD1|TRBV2|TRBJ2-1
CASSQQGQNYNEQFF
TGTGCCAGCAGCCAACAGGGGCAAAATTACAATGAGCAGTTCTTC
>-|-|TRBV6-9|TRBJ2-3
CASSYGQTTDTQYF
TGTGCCAGCAGTTACGGACAGACCACAGATACGCAGTATTTT
>-|-|TRBV9|TRBJ2-3
CASSVGLTSTDTQYF
TGTGCCAGCAGCGTCGGATTGACTAGCACAGATACGCAGTATTTT
>-|TRBD2|TRBV2|TRBJ2-5
CARGRVAGIQETQYF
TGTGCCAGGGGGAGAGTAGCGGGGATACAAGAGACCCAGTACTTC
>few|TRBD1|TRBV12-5|TRBJ1-5
CASGLASSGQGNQPQHF
TGTGCTAGTGGTTTGGCCTCTTCCGGACAGGGCAATCAGCCCCAGCATTTT
>-|TRBD1|TRBV11-2|TRBJ1-5
CASSFRGASNQPQHF
TGTGCCAGCAGCTTCAGGGGGGCCAGCAATCAGCCCCAGCATTTT
>-|TRBD1|TRBV29-1|TRBJ1-1
CSVPDRAEAFF
TGCAGCGTTCCCGACAGGGCGGAAGCTTTCTTT
>once|TRBD2|TRBV3-1/TRBV3-2|TRBJ2-3
CASSQDLAGGPSDTQYF
TGTGCCAGCAGCCAAGATCTAGCGGGGGGGCCATCAGATACGCAGTATTTT
>-|-|TRBV28|TRBJ2-7
CASSSHLRDNSYEQYF
TGTGCCAGCAGCTCGCATCTCCGGGACAATTCCTACGAGCAGTACTTC
>few|TRBD1|TRBV12-3/TRBV12-4|TRBJ1-2
CASSFGQGRGYTF
TGTGCCAGCAGTTTCGGACAGGGACGGGGCTACACCTTC
>-|-|TRBV2|TRBJ2-1
CASRWFYNEQFF
TGTGCCAGTCGGTGGTTCTACAATGAGCAGTTCTTC
>many|TRBD1|TRBV28|TRBJ1-6
CASRWGQGGNSPLHF
TGTGCCAGCAGATGGGGACAGGGGGGGAATTCACCCCTCCACTTT
>-|-|TRBV6-5|TRBJ1-2
CASGGLGYGYTF
TGTGCCAGCGGAGGCCTCGGCTATGGCTACACCTTC
>once|TRBD2|TRBV5-1|TRBJ2-7
CASSLSWSGGFYEQYF
TGCGCCAGCAGCTTATCATGGAGCGGGGGCTTCTACGAGCAGTACTTC
>-|-|TRBV2|TRBJ2-7
CASSETTGLYEQYF
TGTGCCAGCAGTGAGACGACAGGACTCTACGAGCAGTACTTC
>-|TRBD1|TRBV18|TRBJ2-4
CASSPPPGQGADIQYF
TGTGCCAGCTCACCACCCCCGGGACAGGGGGCGGACATTCAGTACTTC
>-|TRBD1|TRBV5-4|TRBJ2-1
CASSSRTGGPLNEQFF
TGTGCCAGCAGCTCTAGGACAGGGGGGCCTCTCAATGAGCAGTTCTTC
>-|TRBD2|TRBV11-3|TRBJ2-3
CASSSLGEGDTQYF
TGTGCCAGCAGCTCGTTGGGGGAGGGAGATACGCAGTATTTT
>-|TRBD1|TRBV6-5|TRBJ1-2
CASSYASTGGLGYTF
TGTGCCAGCAGTTACGCCTCCACAGGGGGCCTTGGCTACACCTTC
>-|-|TRBV5-1|TRBJ1-1
CASSSGQMDTEAFF
TGCGCCAGCAGCTCGGGACAAATGGACACTGAAGCTTTCTTT
>-|-|TRBV5-6|TRBJ1-4
CASSFLGVDEKLFF
TGTGCCAGCAGCTTTTTAGGGGTGGACGAAAAACTGTTTTTT
>-|-|TRBV28|TRBJ1-5
CAGSRGVNQPQHF
TGTGCCGGCTCCCGGGGGGTAAATCAGCCCCAGCATTTT
>-|-|TRBV19|TRBJ2-1
CASSIDLRGLGNEQFF
TGTGCCAGTAGTATAGACCTCAGGGGATTGGGCAATGAGCAGTTCTTC
>-|-|TRBV21-1|TRBJ1-1
CASSDRGKGTEAFF
TGTGCCAGCAGTGACAGGGGCAAGGGCACTGAAGCTTTCTTT
>-|-|TRBV3-1/TRBV3-2|TRBJ1-1
CASSQGWTGTEAFF
TGTGCCAGCAGCCAAGGATGGACTGGCACTGAAGCTTTCTTT
>-|-|TRBV5-4|TRBJ2-5
CASSLGGLGSGETQYF
TGTGCCAGCAGCTTGGGAGGGCTAGGGTCGGGCGAGACCCAGTACTTC
>-|TRBD2|TRBV10-3|TRBJ2-3
CARSSGATDTQYF
TGTGCCAGATCTAGCGGGGCCACAGATACGCAGTATTTT
>-|-|TRBV28|TRBJ1-2
CASRLGGANYGYTF
TGTGCCAGCAGGCTCGGGGGGGCTAACTATGGCTACACCTTC
>-|-|TRBV11-2|TRBJ2-2
CASSLVRFGELFF
-
>-|-|TRBV15|TRBJ1-2
CATSRVDQGTDYGYTF
TGTGCCACCAGCAGAGTGGATCAGGGGACGGACTATGGCTACACCTTC
>-|-|TRBV28|TRBJ1-2
CASGLTGLVNYGYTF
TGTGCCAGCGGCCTTACAGGGTTGGTTAACTATGGCTACACCTTC
>once|TRBD1|TRBV6-5|TRBJ1-3
CASRQGAGNTIYF
TGTGCCAGCAGGCAGGGGGCCGGAAACACCATATATTTT
>-|TRBD1|TRBV19|TRBJ2-3
CASRGYGTGVTDTQYF
TGTGCCAGTAGGGGTTACGGGACAGGGGTAACAGATACGCAGTATTTT
>-|TRBD2|TRBV18|TRBJ2-7
CASSPRDYPLYEQYF
TGTGCCAGCTCACCTCGGGACTACCCTCTCTACGAGCAGTACTTC
>-|TRBD1|TRBV6-5|TRBJ1-6
CASSLDRGGSPLHF
TGTGCCAGCAGTTTGGACAGGGGTGGTTCACCCCTCCACTTT
>-|TRBD2|TRBV27|TRBJ2-3
CASRSGGPADTQYF
TGTGCCAGCAGGTCGGGGGGGCCTGCAGATACGCAGTATTTT
>-|TRBD1|TRBV4-1|TRBJ1-1
CASSHHGQGSTEAFF
TGCGCCAGCAGCCACCACGGACAGGGGAGCACTGAAGCTTTCTTT
>-|-|TRBV5-1|TRBJ1-2
CASRDGQLTNYGYTF
TGCGCCAGCAGGGACGGACAGCTAACTAACTATGGCTACACCTTC
>-|-|TRBV18|TRBJ2-3
CASSPPSNRDTQYF
TGTGCCAGCTCACCACCCAGTAACCGAGATACGCAGTATTTT
>-|-|TRBV28|TRBJ2-1
CASSPQVYNEQFF
TGTGCCAGCAGCCCACAGGTTTACAATGAGCAGTTCTTC